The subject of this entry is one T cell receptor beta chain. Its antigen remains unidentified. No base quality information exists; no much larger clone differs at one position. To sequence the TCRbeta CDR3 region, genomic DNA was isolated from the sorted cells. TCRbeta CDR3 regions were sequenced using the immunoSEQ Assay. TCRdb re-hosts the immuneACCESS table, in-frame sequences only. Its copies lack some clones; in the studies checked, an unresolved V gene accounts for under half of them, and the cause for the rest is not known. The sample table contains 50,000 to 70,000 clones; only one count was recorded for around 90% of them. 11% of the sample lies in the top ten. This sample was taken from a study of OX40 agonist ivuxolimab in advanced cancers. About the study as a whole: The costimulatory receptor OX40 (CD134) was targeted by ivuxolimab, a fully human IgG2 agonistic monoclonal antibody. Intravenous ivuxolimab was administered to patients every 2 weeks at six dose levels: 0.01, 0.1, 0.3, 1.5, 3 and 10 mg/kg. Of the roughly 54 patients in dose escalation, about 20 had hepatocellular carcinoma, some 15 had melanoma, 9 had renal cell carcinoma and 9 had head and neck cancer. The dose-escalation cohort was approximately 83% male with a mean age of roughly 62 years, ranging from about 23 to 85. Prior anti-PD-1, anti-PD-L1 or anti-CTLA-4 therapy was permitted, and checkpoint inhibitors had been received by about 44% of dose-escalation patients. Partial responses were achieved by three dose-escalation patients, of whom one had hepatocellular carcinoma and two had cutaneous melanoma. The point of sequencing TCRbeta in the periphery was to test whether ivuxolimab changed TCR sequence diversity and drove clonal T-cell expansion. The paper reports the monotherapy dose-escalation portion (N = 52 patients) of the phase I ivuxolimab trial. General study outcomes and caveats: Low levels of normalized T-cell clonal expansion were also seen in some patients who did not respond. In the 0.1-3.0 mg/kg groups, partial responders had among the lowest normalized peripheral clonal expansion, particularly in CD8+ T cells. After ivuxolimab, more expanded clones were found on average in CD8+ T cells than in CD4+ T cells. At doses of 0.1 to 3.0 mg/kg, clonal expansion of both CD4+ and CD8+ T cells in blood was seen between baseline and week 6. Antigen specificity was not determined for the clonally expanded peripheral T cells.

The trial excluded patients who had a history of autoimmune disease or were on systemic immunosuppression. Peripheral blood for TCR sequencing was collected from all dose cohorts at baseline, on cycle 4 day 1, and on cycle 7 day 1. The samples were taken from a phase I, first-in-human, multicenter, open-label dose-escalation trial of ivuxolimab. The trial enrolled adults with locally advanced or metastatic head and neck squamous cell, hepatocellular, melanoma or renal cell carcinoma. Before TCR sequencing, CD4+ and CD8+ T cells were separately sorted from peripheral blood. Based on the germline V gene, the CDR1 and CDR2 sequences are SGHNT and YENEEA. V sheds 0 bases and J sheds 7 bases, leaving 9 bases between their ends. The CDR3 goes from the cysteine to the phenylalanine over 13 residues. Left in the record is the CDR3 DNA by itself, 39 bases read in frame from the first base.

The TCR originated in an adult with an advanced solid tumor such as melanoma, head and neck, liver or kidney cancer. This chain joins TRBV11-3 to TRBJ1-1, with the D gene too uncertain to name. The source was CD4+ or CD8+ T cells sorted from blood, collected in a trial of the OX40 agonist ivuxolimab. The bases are TGTGCCAGCAGCTTAGATTTCAGAGATGAAGCTTTCTTT. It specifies CASSLDFRDEAFF.